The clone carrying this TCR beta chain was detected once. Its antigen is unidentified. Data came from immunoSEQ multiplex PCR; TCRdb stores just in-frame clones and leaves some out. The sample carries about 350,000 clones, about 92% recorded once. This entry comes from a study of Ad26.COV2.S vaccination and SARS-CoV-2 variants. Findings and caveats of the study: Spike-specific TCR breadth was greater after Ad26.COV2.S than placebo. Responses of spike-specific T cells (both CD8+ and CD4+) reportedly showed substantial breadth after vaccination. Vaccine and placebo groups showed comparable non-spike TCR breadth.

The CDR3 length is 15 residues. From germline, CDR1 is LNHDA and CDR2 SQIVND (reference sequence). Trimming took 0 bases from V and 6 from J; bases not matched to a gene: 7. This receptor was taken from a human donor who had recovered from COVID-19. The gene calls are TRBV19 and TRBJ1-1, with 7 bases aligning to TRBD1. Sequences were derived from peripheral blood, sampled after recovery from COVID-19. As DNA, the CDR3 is TGTGCCAGTAGTATAGACTTAGGGACAGCAGCTGAAGCTTTCTTT. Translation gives CASSIDLGTAAEAFF.